This section outlines one T cell receptor beta chain sequence together with its context. The antigen is unknown. The junction departs from germline at one end; a sequencing error may be responsible. Sequenced with the Oncomine TCR Beta short-read assay was DNA taken from cultured CD4+ T cells. Genomic DNA was extracted from cultured CD4+ T cells. One entry per CDR3 protein results from TCRdb running MiXCR on the PCR reads. The sample contains about 17,000 distinct CDR3 sequences, roughly 59% of which appear only once. The sample originates from a study of vaccination and CD4 T cells after COVID-19. Study details: Each individual in the study obtained two doses of BNT162b2 or mRNA-1273 vaccine.

Treatment reported: approximately 9-day PBMC culture with coronavirus spike peptide pools or control peptides (ViraFEST assay). This CDR3 is 15 amino acids long. Germline CDR1 and CDR2: SNHLY and FYNNEI. Findings and limits, study-wide: The median proportion of reactive clones detected only post-vaccination in convalescent patients was roughly 90%.

The chain recombines TRBV2 with TRBJ2-2; TRBD2 matches at 9 bases. The sequence derives from a human donor who had recovered from COVID-19. The sample was CD4+ T cells from blood, cultured in vitro, taken after SARS-CoV-2 vaccination. The CDR3 nucleotides read TGTGCCAGCAGTAAAGCGGGGGGGAACACCGGGGAGCTGTTTTTT. Its translation: CASSKAGGNTGELFF.